This T cell receptor beta chain was profiled in a study of OX40 agonist ivuxolimab in advanced cancers. Study-wide background: Head and neck, renal cell, melanoma or hepatocellular carcinoma were the cancers that dose-escalation patients had.

The method was immunoSEQ multiplex PCR; TCRdb's version includes in-frame clones alone and lacks a portion of them. The table records fewer than 80,000 clones, around 86% of them present only once. Trimming removed 0 bases at V and 13 bases at J, with 6 bases between. The CDR3 is 9 residues long. The germline V gene has CDR1 DFQATT and CDR2 SNEGSKA (reference sequence). The chain has TRBV20-1 and TRBJ1-1; D remains ambiguous. The sequence was collected from an adult with an advanced solid tumor such as melanoma, head and neck, liver or kidney cancer. This specimen consisted of CD4+ or CD8+ T cells sorted from blood, obtained in a trial of the OX40 agonist ivuxolimab. The CDR3 sequence is CSARDHGFF. The CDR3 DNA is TGCAGTGCTAGAGATCATGGTTTCTTT.